Reported below is one T cell receptor (beta chain). These data come from a study of regulatory T cells in long-lasting Graves disease. With iRepertoire HTBI primers and Arm-PCR of CDR3 regions, TCR beta libraries were built. One entry per CDR3 protein results from TCRdb running MiXCR on the multiplex PCR reads. The table lists hundreds of thousands of distinct CDR3 sequences, 20% to 25% of them singletons. Time point indicated: persistent/refractory GD, antithyroid drugs over 5 years with positive TRAb. PBMC-extracted RNA yielded the TCR library. CDR1 is SEHNR and CDR2 is FQNEAQ in the germline V gene (reference sequence). V lost 6 bases and J lost 5; bases outside the gene matches: 6. The length of the CDR3 is 15 residues.

The specimen was peripheral blood mononuclear cells (PBMCs), collected when the disease was refractory, from a patient treated with antithyroid drugs. This clonotype was sampled from a female donor with Graves disease. The rearrangement links TRBV7-9 to TRBJ1-6; 8 nucleotides match TRBD1. The CDR3 region has the DNA TGTGCCAGCAGTACCGGACAGGGAGATAATTCACCCCTCCACTTT. It encodes CASSTGQGDNSPLHF.